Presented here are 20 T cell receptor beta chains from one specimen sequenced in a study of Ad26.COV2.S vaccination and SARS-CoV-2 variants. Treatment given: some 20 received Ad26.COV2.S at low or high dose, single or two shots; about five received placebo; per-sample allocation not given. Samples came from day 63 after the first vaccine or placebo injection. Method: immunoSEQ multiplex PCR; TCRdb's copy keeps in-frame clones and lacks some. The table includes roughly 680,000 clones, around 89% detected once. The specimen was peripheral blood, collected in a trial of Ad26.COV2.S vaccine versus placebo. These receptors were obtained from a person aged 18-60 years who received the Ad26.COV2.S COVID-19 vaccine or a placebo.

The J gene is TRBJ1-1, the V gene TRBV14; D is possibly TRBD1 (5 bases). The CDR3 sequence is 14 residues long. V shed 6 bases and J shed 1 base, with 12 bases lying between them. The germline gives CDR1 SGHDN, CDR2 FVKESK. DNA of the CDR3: TGTGCCAGCAGGCCCGGGACGGAGAACACTGAAGCTTTCTTT. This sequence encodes CASRPGTENTEAFF.

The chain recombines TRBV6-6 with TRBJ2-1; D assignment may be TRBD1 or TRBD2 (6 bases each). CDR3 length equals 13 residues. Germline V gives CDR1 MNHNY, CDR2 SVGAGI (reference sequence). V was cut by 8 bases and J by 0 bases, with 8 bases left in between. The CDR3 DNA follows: TGTGCCAGCGGAGGGGGCTCCTACAATGAGCAGTTCTTC. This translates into CASGGGSYNEQFF.

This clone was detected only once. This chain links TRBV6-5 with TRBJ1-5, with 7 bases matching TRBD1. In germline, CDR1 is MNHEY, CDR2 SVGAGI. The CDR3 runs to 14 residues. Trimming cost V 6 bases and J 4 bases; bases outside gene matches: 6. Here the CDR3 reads CASRSGQLNQPQHF. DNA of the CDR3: TGTGCCAGCAGGTCGGGACAGTTAAATCAGCCCCAGCATTTT.

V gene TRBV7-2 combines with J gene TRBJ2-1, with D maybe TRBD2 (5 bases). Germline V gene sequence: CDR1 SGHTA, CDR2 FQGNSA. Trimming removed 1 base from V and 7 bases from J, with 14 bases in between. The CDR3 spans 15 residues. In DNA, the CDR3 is TGTGCCAGCAGCTTAGGGGCCCTACTAGGGAATGAGCAGTTCTTC. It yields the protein CASSLGALLGNEQFF.

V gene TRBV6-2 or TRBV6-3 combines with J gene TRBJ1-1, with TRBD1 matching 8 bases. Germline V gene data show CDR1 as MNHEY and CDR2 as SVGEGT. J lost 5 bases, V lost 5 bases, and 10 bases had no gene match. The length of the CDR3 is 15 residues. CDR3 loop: CASSLFGQGKTEAFF. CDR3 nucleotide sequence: TGTGCCAGCAGTCTGTTCGGACAGGGCAAGACTGAAGCTTTCTTT.

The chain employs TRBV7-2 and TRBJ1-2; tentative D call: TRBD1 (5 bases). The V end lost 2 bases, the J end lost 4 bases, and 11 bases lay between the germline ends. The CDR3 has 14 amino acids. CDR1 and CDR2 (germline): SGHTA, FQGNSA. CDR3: CASSLLPDIYGYTF. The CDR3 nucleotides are TGTGCCAGCAGCTTACTGCCGGACATCTATGGCTACACCTTC. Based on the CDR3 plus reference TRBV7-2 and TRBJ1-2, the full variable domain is GAGVSQSPSNKVTEKGKDVELRCDPISGHTALYWYRQSLGQGLEFLIYFQGNSAPDKSGLPSDRFSAERTGGSVSTLTIQRTQQEDSAVYLCASSLLPDIYGYTFGSGTRLTVV.

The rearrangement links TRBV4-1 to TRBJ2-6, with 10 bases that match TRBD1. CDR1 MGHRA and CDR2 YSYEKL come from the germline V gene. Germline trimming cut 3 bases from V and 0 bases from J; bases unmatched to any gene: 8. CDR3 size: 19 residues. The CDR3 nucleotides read TGCGCCAGCAGCCAGACGAGGACAGGGGGGTTCTCTGGGGCCAACGTCCTGACTTTC. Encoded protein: CASSQTRTGGFSGANVLTF.

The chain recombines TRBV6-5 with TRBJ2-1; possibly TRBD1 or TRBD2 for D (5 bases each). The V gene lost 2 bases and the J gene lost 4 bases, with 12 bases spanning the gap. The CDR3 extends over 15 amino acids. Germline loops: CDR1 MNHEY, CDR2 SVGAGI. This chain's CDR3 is CASSYGPGTYNEQFF. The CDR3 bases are TGTGCCAGCAGTTACGGCCCGGGGACGTACAATGAGCAGTTCTTC.

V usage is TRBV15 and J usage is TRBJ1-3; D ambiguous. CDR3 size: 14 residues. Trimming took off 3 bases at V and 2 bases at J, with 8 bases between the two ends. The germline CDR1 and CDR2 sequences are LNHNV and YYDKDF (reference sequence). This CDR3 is CATSSWVAGNTIYF. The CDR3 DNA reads TGTGCCACCAGCAGTTGGGTGGCTGGAAACACCATATATTTT.

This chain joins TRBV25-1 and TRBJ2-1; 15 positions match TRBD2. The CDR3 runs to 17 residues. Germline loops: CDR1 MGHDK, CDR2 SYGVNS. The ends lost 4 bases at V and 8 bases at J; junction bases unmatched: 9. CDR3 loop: CASSGGHGLAGGHEQFF. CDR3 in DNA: TGTGCCAGCAGTGGGGGGCACGGACTAGCGGGAGGGCATGAGCAGTTCTTC.

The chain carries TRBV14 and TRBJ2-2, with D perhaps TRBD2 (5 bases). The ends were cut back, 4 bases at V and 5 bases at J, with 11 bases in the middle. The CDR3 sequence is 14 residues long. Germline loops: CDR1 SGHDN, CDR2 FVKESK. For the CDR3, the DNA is TGTGCCAGCAGCCTAGCGAGGTGGACCGGGGAGCTGTTTTTT. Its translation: CASSLARWTGELFF.

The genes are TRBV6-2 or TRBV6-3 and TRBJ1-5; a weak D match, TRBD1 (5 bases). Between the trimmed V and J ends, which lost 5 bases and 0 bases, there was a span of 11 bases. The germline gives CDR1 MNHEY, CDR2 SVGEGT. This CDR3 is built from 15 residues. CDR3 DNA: TGTGCCAGCAGTCTAGACAGTTCTAGCAATCAGCCCCAGCATTTT. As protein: CASSLDSSSNQPQHF.

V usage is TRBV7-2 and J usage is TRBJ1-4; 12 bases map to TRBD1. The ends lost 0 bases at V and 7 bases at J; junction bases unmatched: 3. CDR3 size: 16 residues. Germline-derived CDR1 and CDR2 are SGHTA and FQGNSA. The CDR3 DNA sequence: TGTGCCAGCAGCTTAGCGGGACAGGGGGCCGGTGAAAAACTGTTTTTT. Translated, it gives CASSLAGQGAGEKLFF.

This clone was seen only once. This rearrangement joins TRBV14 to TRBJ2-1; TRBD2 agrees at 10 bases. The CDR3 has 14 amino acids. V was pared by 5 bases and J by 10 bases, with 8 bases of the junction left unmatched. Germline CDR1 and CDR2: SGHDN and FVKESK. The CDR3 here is CASSYLAGVREQFF. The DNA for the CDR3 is TGTGCCAGCAGCTATCTAGCGGGAGTACGGGAGCAGTTCTTC. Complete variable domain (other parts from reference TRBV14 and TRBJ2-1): EAGVTQFPSHSVIEKGQTVTLRCDPISGHDNLYWYRRVMGKEIKFLLHFVKESKQDESGMPNNRFLAERTGGTYSTLKVQPAELEDSGVYFCASSYLAGVREQFFGPGTRLTVL.

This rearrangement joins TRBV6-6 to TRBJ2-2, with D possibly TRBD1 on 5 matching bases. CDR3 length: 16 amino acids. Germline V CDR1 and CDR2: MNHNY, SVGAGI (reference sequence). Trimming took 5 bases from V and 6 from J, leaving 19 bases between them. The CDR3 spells CASSISGPFTSGELFF. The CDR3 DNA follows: TGTGCCAGCAGTATTTCAGGGCCCTTTACTTCCGGGGAGCTGTTTTTT.

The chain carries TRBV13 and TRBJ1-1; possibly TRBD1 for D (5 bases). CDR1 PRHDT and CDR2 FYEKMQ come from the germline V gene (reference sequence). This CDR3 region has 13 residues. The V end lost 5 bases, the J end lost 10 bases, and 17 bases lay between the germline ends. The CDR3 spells CASSTQMDTAAFF. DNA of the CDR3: TGTGCCAGCAGCACCCAAATGGACACCGCAGCTTTCTTT.

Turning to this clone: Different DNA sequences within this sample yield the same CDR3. DNA of the CDR3: TGCAGCGTTGGTCAAGGGAACACCGGGGAGCTGTTTTTT. It encodes CSVGQGNTGELFF. This chain uses TRBV29-1 with TRBJ2-2; D is unresolved. CDR3 length: 13 amino acids. Looked up from germline, CDR1 is SQVTM and CDR2 is ANQGSEA. The germline V and J ends were trimmed by 4 bases and 1 base, with 7 bases remaining between them.

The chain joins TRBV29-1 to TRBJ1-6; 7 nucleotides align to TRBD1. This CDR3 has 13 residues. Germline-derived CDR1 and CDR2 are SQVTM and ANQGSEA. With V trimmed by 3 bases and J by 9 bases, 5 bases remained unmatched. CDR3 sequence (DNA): TGCAGCGTTGATGAGGGGGCTGGTTCACCCCTCCACTTT. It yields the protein CSVDEGAGSPLHF.

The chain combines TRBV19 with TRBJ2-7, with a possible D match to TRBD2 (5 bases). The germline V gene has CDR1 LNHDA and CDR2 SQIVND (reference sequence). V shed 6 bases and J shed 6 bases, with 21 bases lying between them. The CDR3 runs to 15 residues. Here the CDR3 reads CASSPVSGGLTEQYF. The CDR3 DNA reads TGTGCCAGTAGCCCAGTGTCAGGAGGCCTCACCGAGCAGTACTTC.

Here the CDR3 reads CASSLLGVGNYGYTF. The CDR3 DNA sequence: TGTGCCAGCAGTTTACTGGGGGTGGGTAACTATGGCTACACCTTC. This chain uses TRBV27 with TRBJ1-2, with a weak D call TRBD1 (5 bases). Germline lookup yields CDR1 MNHEY and CDR2 SMNVEV (reference sequence). The germline V and J ends were trimmed by 2 bases and 1 base, with 11 bases remaining between them. This CDR3 region has 15 residues.